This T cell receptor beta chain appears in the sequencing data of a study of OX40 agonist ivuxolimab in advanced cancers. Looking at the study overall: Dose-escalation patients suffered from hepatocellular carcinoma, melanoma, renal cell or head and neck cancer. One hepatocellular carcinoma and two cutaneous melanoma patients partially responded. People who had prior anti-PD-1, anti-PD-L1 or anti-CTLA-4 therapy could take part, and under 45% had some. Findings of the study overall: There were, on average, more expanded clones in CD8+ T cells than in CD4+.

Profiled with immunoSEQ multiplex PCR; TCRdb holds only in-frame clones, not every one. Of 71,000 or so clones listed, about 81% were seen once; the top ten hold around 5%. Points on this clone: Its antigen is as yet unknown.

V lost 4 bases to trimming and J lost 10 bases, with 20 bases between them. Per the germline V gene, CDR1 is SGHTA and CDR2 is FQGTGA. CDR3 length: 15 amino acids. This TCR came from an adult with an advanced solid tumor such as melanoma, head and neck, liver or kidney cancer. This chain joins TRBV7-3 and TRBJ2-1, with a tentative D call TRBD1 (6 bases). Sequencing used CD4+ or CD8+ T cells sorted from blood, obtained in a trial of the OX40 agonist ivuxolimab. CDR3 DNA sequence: TGTGCCAGCAGCTACGGGCGACAAGGGGGTAAAGAGCAGTTCTTC. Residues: CASSYGRQGGKEQFF.